The rows below give T cell receptor beta chains drawn from one sample of a study of blood T cell repertoires in COVID-19. TCRdb's copy holds only in-frame clones and misses some; the assay was immunoSEQ multiplex PCR. Here the sample spans fewer than 350,000 clones, around 84% being singletons. The sample comprised PBMCs or T cells enriched from blood (not recorded which). The source of these receptors is a young woman who had been exposed to COVID-19. Each CDR3 is given with its conserved first and last residue. The D gene is left open where the match is weak. Some rows have no size entry. The others give once, few or many, or a class for an expanded clone.

NA,NA,TRBV5-1,TRBJ2-3,CASSLAVTDTQYF,TGCGCCAGCAGCTTGGCGGTAACAGATACGCAGTATTTT
NA,few,TRBV6-5,TRBJ1-2,CASSYSTTDGYTF,TGTGCCAGCAGTTACTCGACTACAGACGGCTACACCTTC
TRBD1,NA,TRBV7-9,TRBJ2-2,CASSVRGLGDTGELFF,TGTGCCAGCAGCGTCAGGGGGCTAGGGGACACCGGGGAGCTGTTTTTT
NA,NA,TRBV6-1,TRBJ2-6,CASSEGLSGANVLTF,TGTGCCAGCAGTGAAGGGCTCTCTGGGGCCAACGTCCTGACTTTC
NA,NA,TRBV2,TRBJ1-1,CASSEDRGEAFF,TGTGCCAGCAGTGAAGATCGGGGAGAAGCTTTCTTT
TRBD2,few,TRBV27,TRBJ2-6,CASSFEGLAGGISGANVLTF,TGTGCCAGCAGTTTTGAGGGACTAGCGGGAGGGATCTCTGGGGCCAACGTCCTGACTTTC
TRBD2,NA,TRBV10-3,TRBJ2-6,CAISGLGLAGGGANVLTF,TGTGCCATCAGTGGCCTGGGACTAGCGGGGGGTGGGGCCAACGTCCTGACTTTC
NA,once,TRBV25-1,TRBJ2-1,CASSEYDRDEQFF,TGTGCCAGCAGTGAATATGACAGAGATGAGCAGTTCTTC
TRBD1,once,TRBV15,TRBJ1-1,CATSDRAYTEAFF,TGTGCCACCTCCGACAGGGCGTACACTGAAGCTTTCTTT
NA,once,TRBV18,TRBJ1-1,CASSPPRHLQNTEAFF,TGTGCCAGCTCACCCCCAAGACATCTACAGAACACTGAAGCTTTCTTT
TRBD2,once,TRBV28,TRBJ2-6,CASGSGGSGANVLTF,TGTGCCAGCGGGAGCGGGGGCTCTGGGGCCAACGTCCTGACTTTC
TRBD1,NA,TRBV24-1,TRBJ1-4,CATSDPPLRGPTNEKLFF,TGTGCCACCAGTGATCCACCTCTCAGGGGGCCAACTAATGAAAAACTGTTTTTT
TRBD2,NA,TRBV30,TRBJ2-3,CAWGLAGSTDTQYF,TGTGCCTGGGGACTAGCGGGGAGCACAGATACGCAGTATTTT
NA,NA,TRBV2,TRBJ2-3,CASQALRADTQYF,TGTGCCAGCCAGGCCTTGCGTGCAGATACGCAGTATTTT
TRBD1,NA,TRBV28,TRBJ1-3,CASSLTGTTIYF,TGTGCCAGCAGCTTGACAGGGACCACCATATATTTT
TRBD2,NA,TRBV12-5,TRBJ2-2,CASGFPTSGGQPNTGELFF,TGTGCTAGTGGTTTCCCAACTAGCGGGGGCCAGCCGAACACCGGGGAGCTGTTTTTT
NA,once,TRBV12-2,TRBJ2-2,CASRSVFRGLNTGELFF,TGTGCAAGTCGCTCAGTCTTCAGGGGCTTGAACACCGGGGAGCTGTTTTTT
TRBD1,NA,TRBV10-1,TRBJ2-7,CASSVSYSGLTTTGGSDEQYF,TGCGCCAGCAGCGTGAGTTATTCCGGACTGACAACGACAGGGGGCTCAGACGAGCAGTACTTC
TRBD2,once,TRBV2,TRBJ2-1,CASSETSGGRLEQFF,TGTGCCAGCAGTGAAACTAGCGGGGGGAGATTGGAGCAGTTCTTC
TRBD1,NA,TRBV2,TRBJ1-5,CASSYRQGKEPQHF,TGTGCCAGCAGCTACCGACAGGGGAAGGAGCCCCAGCATTTT
TRBD1,NA,TRBV2,TRBJ1-5,CASTPVQGTQPQHF,TGTGCCAGCACCCCTGTACAGGGGACTCAGCCCCAGCATTTT
NA,NA,TRBV3-1/TRBV3-2,TRBJ2-1,CASSQAIRGMNEQFF,TGTGCCAGCAGCCAGGCAATTAGGGGGATGAATGAGCAGTTCTTC
NA,NA,TRBV23-1,TRBJ2-7,CASSLQGSPFSYEQYF,TGCGCCAGCAGTCTTCAGGGGTCCCCTTTCTCCTACGAGCAGTACTTC
NA,once,TRBV6-7,TRBJ2-7,CASSYDNRGTEQYF,TGTGCCAGCAGTTACGATAATCGTGGGACAGAGCAGTACTTC
NA,NA,TRBV18,TRBJ2-1,CASSPPSAGVDNEQFF,TGTGCCAGCTCACCACCGTCCGCCGGGGTAGACAATGAGCAGTTCTTC
NA,NA,TRBV4-1,TRBJ1-2,CASSQDLAFPYGYTF,TGCGCCAGCAGCCAAGATTTGGCTTTTCCCTATGGCTACACCTTC
NA,once,TRBV12-3/TRBV12-4,TRBJ2-7,CASSLTRIWEQYF,TGTGCCAGCAGTTTAACGAGAATTTGGGAGCAGTACTTC
TRBD2,NA,TRBV5-1,TRBJ2-2,CASRMLAGMNTGELFF,TGCGCCAGCAGAATGCTAGCGGGGATGAACACCGGGGAGCTGTTTTTT
TRBD1,once,TRBV11-1,TRBJ1-1,CASSATGGHAEAFF,TGTGCCAGCAGCGCGACAGGGGGCCACGCTGAAGCTTTCTTT
NA,NA,TRBV4-1,TRBJ2-1,CASSQIVAASTYNEQFF,TGCGCCAGCAGCCAGATTGTAGCGGCTTCGACCTACAATGAGCAGTTCTTC
TRBD2,NA,TRBV6-5,TRBJ2-1,CASSYWPGGNEQFF,TGTGCCAGCAGTTATTGGCCGGGGGGGAATGAGCAGTTCTTC
TRBD1,NA,TRBV7-6,TRBJ2-3,CASSLEGANRDTDTQYF,TGTGCCAGCAGCTTAGAGGGGGCAAACCGGGACACAGATACGCAGTATTTT
NA,NA,TRBV5-1,TRBJ1-3,CASSLGRGGNTIYF,TGCGCCAGCAGCTTGGGTAGGGGCGGAAACACCATATATTTT
NA,NA,TRBV30,TRBJ2-1,CAWIEGTYSNEQFF,TGTGCCTGGATCGAGGGGACATACAGCAATGAGCAGTTCTTC
NA,NA,TRBV7-9,TRBJ2-3,CASSTRLEGEDTQYF,TGTGCCAGCAGCACCCGACTAGAAGGTGAGGATACGCAGTATTTT
NA,few,TRBV29-1,TRBJ1-5,CSVGDFGQPQHF,TGCAGCGTTGGAGATTTCGGTCAGCCCCAGCATTTT
TRBD1,NA,TRBV19,TRBJ1-4,CASSPADRATNEKLFF,TGTGCCAGTAGTCCCGCCGACAGGGCGACTAATGAAAAACTGTTTTTT
TRBD1,NA,TRBV19,TRBJ1-5,CASSGDRGRNQPQHF,TGTGCCAGTAGTGGGGACAGGGGGCGGAATCAGCCCCAGCATTTT
NA,NA,TRBV7-9,TRBJ2-3,CASSLAPVGADTQYF,TGTGCCAGCAGCTTAGCGCCGGTAGGAGCAGATACGCAGTATTTT
NA,NA,TRBV7-8,TRBJ2-1,CASSYEGDHSYNEQFF,TGTGCCAGCAGCTACGAGGGCGATCACTCCTACAATGAGCAGTTCTTC
TRBD1,NA,TRBV5-1,TRBJ1-2,CASSPFRDRGPSGYTF,TGCGCCAGCAGCCCGTTCCGGGACAGGGGGCCTTCTGGCTACACCTTC
NA,NA,TRBV5-6,TRBJ2-1,CASSFGRGEYNEQFF,TGTGCCAGCAGCTTCGGGCGGGGAGAATACAATGAGCAGTTCTTC
TRBD2,few,TRBV2,TRBJ2-1,CASPGTSGGREQFF,TGTGCCAGCCCTGGGACTAGCGGGGGGAGGGAGCAGTTCTTC
NA,NA,TRBV24-1,TRBJ2-2,CATSRGSGELFF,TGTGCCACAAGCAGGGGCTCCGGGGAGCTGTTTTTT
NA,NA,TRBV2,TRBJ1-1,CASSAGSEAFF,TGTGCCAGCAGTGCAGGGTCTGAAGCTTTCTTT
NA,once,TRBV21-1,TRBJ2-5,CASSTEETQYF,TGTGCCAGCAGCACTGAAGAGACCCAGTACTTC
TRBD2,NA,TRBV5-4,TRBJ2-3,CASSSGLAGFADTQYF,TGTGCCAGCAGTTCGGGACTAGCGGGATTCGCAGATACGCAGTATTTT
NA,once,TRBV11-3,TRBJ2-1,CASSPLIAERHEQFF,TGTGCCAGCAGCCCATTAATAGCGGAACGTCATGAGCAGTTCTTC
NA,NA,TRBV19,TRBJ2-1,CASSTSSDPYNEQFF,TGTGCCAGTAGTACCTCTAGTGACCCGTACAATGAGCAGTTCTTC
NA,NA,TRBV5-4,TRBJ1-1,CASSLVGQMNTEAFF,TGTGCCAGCAGCTTGGTAGGACAGATGAACACTGAAGCTTTCTTT
NA,once,TRBV30,TRBJ2-5,CAWRGSGETQYF,TGTGCCTGGAGAGGGTCAGGGGAGACCCAGTACTTC
TRBD1,once,TRBV7-2,TRBJ2-3,CASSLPGQVADTQYF,TGTGCCAGCAGCTTGCCGGGACAGGTTGCAGATACGCAGTATTTT
NA,NA,TRBV6-5,TRBJ1-2,CASSYSNIGSYGYTF,TGTGCCAGCAGTTACTCGAACATCGGGAGCTATGGCTACACCTTC
TRBD1,once,TRBV18,TRBJ1-4,CASSPGTGGTNEKLFF,TGTGCCAGCTCACCAGGGACAGGGGGCACTAATGAAAAACTGTTTTTT
TRBD1,NA,TRBV10-3,TRBJ1-6,CAIKRDRGSPLHF,TGTGCCATCAAGCGGGACAGGGGATCACCCCTCCACTTT
NA,NA,TRBV5-4,TRBJ2-1,CASSQTDNEQFF,TGTGCCAGCAGCCAGACAGACAATGAGCAGTTCTTC
NA,once,TRBV27,TRBJ2-3,CASSPLTDVGYKLTDTQYF,TGTGCCAGCAGTCCATTGACAGATGTAGGCTACAAACTCACAGATACGCAGTATTTT